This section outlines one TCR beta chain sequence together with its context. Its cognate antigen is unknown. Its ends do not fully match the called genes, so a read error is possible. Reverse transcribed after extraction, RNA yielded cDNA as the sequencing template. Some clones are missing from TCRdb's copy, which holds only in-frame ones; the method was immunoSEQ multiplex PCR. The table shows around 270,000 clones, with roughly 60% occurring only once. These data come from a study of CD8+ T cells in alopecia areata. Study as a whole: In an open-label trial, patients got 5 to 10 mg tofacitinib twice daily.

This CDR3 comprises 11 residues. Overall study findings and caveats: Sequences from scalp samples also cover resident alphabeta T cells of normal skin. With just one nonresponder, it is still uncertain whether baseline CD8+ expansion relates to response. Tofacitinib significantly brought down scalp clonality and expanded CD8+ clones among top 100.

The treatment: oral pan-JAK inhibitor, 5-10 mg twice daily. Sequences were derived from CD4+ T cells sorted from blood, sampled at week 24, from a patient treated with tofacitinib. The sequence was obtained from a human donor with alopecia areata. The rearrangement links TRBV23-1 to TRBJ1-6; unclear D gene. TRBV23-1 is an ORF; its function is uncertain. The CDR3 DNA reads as TGCGCCAGCAGCCTGCCTAAAGGTGCTCCCTTT. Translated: CASSLPKGAPF.